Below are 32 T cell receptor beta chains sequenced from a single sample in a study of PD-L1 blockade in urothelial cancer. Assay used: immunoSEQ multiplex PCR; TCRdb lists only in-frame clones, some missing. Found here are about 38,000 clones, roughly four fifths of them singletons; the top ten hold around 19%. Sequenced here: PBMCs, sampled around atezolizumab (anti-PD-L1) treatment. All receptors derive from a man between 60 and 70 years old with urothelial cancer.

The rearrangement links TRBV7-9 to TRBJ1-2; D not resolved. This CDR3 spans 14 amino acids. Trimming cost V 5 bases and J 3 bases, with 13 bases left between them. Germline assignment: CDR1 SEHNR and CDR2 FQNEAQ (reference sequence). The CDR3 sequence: CASSPPQAYYGYTF. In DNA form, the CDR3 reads TGTGCCAGCAGCCCCCCCCAGGCCTACTATGGCTACACCTTC.

This CDR3 is CASRPDRGGYTF. CDR3 DNA: TGTGCCAGCAGACCGGACCGGGGTGGCTACACCTTC. The gene calls are TRBV7-2 and TRBJ1-2; D is unresolved. Germline V gene sequence: CDR1 SGHTA, CDR2 FQGNSA. The V end was cut by 6 bases, the J end by 7 bases, with 12 bases between. This CDR3 is built from 12 residues. Complete variable domain (other parts from reference TRBV7-2 and TRBJ1-2): GAGVSQSPSNKVTEKGKDVELRCDPISGHTALYWYRQSLGQGLEFLIYFQGNSAPDKSGLPSDRFSAERTGGSVSTLTIQRTQQEDSAVYLCASRPDRGGYTFGSGTRLTVV.

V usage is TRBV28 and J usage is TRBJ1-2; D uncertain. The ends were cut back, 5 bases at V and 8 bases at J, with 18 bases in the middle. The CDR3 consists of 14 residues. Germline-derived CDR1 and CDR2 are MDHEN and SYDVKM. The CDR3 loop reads CASSEGSSAWGYTF. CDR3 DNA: TGTGCCAGCAGTGAGGGCTCGAGTGCCTGGGGCTACACCTTC.

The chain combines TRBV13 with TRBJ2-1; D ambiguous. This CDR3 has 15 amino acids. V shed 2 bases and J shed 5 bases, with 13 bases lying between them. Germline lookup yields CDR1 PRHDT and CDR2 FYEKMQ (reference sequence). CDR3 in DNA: TGTGCCAGCAGCTTACCCGCGGCGGCGGACAATGAGCAGTTCTTC. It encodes CASSLPAAADNEQFF.

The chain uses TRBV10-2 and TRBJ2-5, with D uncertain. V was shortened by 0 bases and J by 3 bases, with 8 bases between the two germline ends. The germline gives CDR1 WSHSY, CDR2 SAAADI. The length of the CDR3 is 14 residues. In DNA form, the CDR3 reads TGCGCCAGCAGTGAGTCTGGCCAGAAAGAGACCCAGTACTTC. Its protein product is CASSESGQKETQYF.

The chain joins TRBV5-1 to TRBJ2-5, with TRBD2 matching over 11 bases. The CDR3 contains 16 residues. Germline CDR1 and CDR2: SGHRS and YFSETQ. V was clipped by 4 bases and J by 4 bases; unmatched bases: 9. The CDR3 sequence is CASSTLAGELGETQYF. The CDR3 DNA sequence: TGCGCCAGCAGCACACTAGCGGGGGAGCTGGGAGAGACCCAGTACTTC.

CDR3 DNA: TGTGCCAGCAGTTTCGGGACAGGGTTTAATGAAAAACTGTTTTTT. Translated: CASSFGTGFNEKLFF. The rearrangement joins TRBV28 to TRBJ1-4, with 9 bases identical to TRBD1. CDR3 length: 15 residues. Unmatched junction bases numbered 3, after V lost 3 bases and J lost 4 bases. Per the germline V gene, CDR1 is MDHEN and CDR2 is SYDVKM.

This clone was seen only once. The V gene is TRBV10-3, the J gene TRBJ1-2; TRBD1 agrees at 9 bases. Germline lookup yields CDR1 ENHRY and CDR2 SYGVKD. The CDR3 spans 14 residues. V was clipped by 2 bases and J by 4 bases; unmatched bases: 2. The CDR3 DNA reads TGTGCCATCAGTGAGGACAGGGGGGGCTATGGCTACACCTTC. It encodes CAISEDRGGYGYTF.

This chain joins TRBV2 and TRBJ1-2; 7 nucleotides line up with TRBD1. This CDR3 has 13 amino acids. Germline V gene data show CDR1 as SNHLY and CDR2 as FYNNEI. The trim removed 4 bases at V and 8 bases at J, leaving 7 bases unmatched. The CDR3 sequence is CASSGPGTDGYTF. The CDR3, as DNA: TGTGCCAGCAGTGGTCCCGGGACAGACGGCTACACCTTC.

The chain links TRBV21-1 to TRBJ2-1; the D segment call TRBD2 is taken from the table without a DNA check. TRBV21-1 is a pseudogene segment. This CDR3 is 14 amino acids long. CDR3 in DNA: TGTGCCAGCAGTCTAGCGGGGGGGAGCAATGAGCAGTTCTTC. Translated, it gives CASSLAGGSNEQFF.

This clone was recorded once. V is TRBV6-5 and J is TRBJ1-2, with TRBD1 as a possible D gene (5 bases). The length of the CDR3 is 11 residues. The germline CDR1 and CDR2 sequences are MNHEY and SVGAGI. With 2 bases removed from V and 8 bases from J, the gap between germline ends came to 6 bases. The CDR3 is CASSYQGGYTF. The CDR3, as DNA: TGTGCCAGCAGTTACCAGGGCGGCTACACCTTC.

The CDR3 region has the DNA TGTGCCAGCAGCTTATCTAGCGGTACCTACAATGAGCAGTTCTTC. Residues: CASSLSSGTYNEQFF. V and J are TRBV7-3 and TRBJ2-1, with 7 bases aligning to TRBD2. V was pared by 2 bases and J by 2 bases, with 3 bases of the junction left unmatched. CDR1 SGHTA and CDR2 FQGTGA come from the germline V gene. The CDR3 extends over 15 amino acids.

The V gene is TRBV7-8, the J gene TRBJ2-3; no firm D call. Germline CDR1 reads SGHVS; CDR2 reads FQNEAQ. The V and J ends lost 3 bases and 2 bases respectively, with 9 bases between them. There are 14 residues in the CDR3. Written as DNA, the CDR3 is TGTGCCAGCAGCTTGAAGAGAGTCACAGATACGCAGTATTTT. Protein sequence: CASSLKRVTDTQYF.

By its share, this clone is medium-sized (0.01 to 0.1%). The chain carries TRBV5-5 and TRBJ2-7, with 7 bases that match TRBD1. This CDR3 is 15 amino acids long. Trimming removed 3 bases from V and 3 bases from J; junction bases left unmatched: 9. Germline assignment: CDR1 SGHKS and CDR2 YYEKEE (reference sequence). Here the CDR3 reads CASSSPDRLGYEQYF. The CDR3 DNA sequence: TGTGCCAGCAGCTCGCCGGACAGGTTGGGCTACGAGCAGTACTTC.

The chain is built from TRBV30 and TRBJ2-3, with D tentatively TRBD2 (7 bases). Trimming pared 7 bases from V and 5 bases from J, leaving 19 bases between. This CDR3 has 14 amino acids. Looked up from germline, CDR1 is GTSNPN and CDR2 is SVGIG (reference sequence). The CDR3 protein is CASPKGGARDTQYF. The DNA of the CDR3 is TGTGCCTCCCCTAAGGGGGGGGCCCGAGATACGCAGTATTTT.

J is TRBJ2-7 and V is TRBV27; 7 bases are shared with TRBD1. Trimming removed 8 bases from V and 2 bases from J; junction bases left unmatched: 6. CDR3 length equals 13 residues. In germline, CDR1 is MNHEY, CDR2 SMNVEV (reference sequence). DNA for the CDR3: TGTGCCAGCCGGGACAGTGGTACCTACGAGCAGTACTTC. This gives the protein CASRDSGTYEQYF.

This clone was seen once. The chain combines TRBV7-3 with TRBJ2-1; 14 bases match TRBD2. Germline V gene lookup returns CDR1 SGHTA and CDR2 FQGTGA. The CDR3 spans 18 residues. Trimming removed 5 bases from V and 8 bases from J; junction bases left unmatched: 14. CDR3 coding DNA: TGTGCCAGCAGCGATATCGGACTAGCGGGGGGTGGATTGGATGAGCAGTTCTTC. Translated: CASSDIGLAGGGLDEQFF. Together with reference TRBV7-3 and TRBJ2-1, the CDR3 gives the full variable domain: GAGVSQTPSNKVTEKGKYVELRCDPISGHTALYWYRQSLGQGPEFLIYFQGTGAADDSGLPNDRFFAVRPEGSVSTLKIQRTERGDSAVYLCASSDIGLAGGGLDEQFFGPGTRLTVL.

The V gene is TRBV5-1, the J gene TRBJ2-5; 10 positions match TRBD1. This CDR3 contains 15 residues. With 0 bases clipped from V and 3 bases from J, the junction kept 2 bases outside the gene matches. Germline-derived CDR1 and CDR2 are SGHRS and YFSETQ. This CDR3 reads CASSLVGTGEETQYF. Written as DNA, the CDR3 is TGCGCCAGCAGCTTGGTGGGGACAGGGGAAGAGACCCAGTACTTC.

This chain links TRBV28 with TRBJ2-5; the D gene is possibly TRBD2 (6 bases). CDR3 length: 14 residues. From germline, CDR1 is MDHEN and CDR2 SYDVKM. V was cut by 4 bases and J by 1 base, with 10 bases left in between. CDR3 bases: TGTGCCAGCAGTTCTACCGGGGGCCAAGAGACCCAGTACTTC. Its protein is CASSSTGGQETQYF.

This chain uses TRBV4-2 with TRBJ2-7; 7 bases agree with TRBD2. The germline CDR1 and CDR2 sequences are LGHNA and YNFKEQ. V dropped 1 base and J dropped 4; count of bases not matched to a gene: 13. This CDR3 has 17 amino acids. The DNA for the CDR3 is TGTGCCAGCAGCCAAGCCACTGGGACGGCCGGGAGGTACGAGCAGTACTTC. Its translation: CASSQATGTAGRYEQYF.

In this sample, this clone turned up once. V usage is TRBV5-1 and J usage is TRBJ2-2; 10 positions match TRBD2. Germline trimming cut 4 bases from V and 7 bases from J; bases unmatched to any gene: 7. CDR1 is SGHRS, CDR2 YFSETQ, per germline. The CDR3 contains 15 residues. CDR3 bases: TGCGCCAGCAGCCCCCCAACTAGCGGGGTCGGGGAGCTGTTTTTT. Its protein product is CASSPPTSGVGELFF.

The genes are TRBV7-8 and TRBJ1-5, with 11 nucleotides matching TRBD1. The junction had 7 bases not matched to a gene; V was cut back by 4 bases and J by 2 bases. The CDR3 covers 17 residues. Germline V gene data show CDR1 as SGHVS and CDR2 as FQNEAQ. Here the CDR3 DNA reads TGTGCCAGCAGCTGGGGACAGGGGGGGTTTGGCAATCAGCCCCAGCATTTT. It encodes CASSWGQGGFGNQPQHF.

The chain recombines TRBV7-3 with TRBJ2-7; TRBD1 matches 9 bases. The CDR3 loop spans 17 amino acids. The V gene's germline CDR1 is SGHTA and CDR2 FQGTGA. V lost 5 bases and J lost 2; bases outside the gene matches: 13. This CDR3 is CASSVGTGKFLPYEQYF. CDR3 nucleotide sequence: TGTGCCAGCAGCGTTGGGACAGGGAAATTCCTCCCCTACGAGCAGTACTTC.

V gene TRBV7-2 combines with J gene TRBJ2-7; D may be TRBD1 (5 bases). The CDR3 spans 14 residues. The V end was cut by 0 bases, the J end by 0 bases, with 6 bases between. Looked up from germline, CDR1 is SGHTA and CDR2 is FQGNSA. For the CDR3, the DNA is TGTGCCAGCAGCTTAGCCAGGGTCTCCTACGAGCAGTACTTC. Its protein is CASSLARVSYEQYF.

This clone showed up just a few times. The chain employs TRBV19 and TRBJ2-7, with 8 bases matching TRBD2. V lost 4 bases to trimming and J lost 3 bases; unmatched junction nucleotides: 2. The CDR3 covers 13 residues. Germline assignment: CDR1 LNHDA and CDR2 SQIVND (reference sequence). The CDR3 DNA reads TGTGCCAGTAGTACGGGGGGGATCTACGAGCAGTACTTC. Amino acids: CASSTGGIYEQYF.

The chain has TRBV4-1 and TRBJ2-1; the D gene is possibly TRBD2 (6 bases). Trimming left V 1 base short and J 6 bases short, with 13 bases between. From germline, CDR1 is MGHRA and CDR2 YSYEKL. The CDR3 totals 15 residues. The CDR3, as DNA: TGCGCCAGCAGCCAAGTGCGGGGAGGCCCCAATGAGCAGTTCTTC. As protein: CASSQVRGGPNEQFF.

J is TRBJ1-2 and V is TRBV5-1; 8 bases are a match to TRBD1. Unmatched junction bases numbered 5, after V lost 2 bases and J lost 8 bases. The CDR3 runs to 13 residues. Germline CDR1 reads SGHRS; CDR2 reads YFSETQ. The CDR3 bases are TGCGCCAGCAGCTTCGGACAGGGTTGGGGCTACACCTTC. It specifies CASSFGQGWGYTF.

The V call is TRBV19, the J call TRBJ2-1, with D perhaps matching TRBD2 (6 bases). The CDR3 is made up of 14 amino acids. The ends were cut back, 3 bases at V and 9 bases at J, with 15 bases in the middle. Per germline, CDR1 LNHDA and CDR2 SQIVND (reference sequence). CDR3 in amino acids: CASSIQARGGEQFF. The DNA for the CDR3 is TGTGCCAGTAGTATCCAGGCGCGGGGTGGTGAGCAGTTCTTC.

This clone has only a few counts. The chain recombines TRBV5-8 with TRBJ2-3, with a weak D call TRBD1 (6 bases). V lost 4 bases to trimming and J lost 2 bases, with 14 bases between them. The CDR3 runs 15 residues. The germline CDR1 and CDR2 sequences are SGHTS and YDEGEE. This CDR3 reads CASSRQVDTTDTQYF. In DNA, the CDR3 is TGTGCCAGCAGCCGACAGGTGGATACCACAGATACGCAGTATTTT.

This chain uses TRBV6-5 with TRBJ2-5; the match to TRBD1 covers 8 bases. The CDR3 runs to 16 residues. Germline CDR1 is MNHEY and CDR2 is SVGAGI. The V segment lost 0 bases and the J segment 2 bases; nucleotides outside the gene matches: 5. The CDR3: CASSYSAGGGQETQYF. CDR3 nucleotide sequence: TGTGCCAGCAGTTACTCGGCAGGGGGCGGACAAGAGACCCAGTACTTC.

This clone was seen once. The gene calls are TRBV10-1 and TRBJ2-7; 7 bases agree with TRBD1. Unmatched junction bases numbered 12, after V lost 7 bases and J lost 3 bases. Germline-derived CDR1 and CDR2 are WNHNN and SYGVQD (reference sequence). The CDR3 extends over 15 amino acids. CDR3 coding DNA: TGCGCCAGCACCAATTCACACAGGGGTCTCTACGAGCAGTACTTC. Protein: CASTNSHRGLYEQYF.

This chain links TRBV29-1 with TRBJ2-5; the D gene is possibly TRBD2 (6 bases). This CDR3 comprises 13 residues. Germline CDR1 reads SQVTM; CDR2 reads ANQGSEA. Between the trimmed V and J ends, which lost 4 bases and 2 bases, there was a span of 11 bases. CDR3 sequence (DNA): TGCAGCGTTGTGATAGCGGAACAAGAGACCCAGTACTTC. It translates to CSVVIAEQETQYF.